The 32 T cell receptor beta chains below come from one sample, sequenced in a study of OX40 agonist ivuxolimab in advanced cancers. Assay: immunoSEQ multiplex PCR; the TCRdb copy retains only in-frame clones and omits some. The sample gives some 27,000 clones, about nine tenths of which show up once; about 24% is in the top ten. Sequencing was performed on CD4+ or CD8+ T cells sorted from blood, taken in a trial of the OX40 agonist ivuxolimab. All receptors derive from an adult with an advanced solid tumor such as melanoma, head and neck, liver or kidney cancer.

The rearrangement links TRBV7-9 to TRBJ1-5, with TRBD1 matching over 8 bases. The CDR3 has 13 amino acids. Germline CDR1 and CDR2: SEHNR and FQNEAQ (reference sequence). Germline trimming cut 4 bases from V and 6 bases from J; bases unmatched to any gene: 2. Here the CDR3 reads CASSSGGGQPQHF. Written as DNA, the CDR3 is TGTGCCAGCAGCTCAGGGGGCGGTCAGCCCCAGCATTTT.

CDR3 DNA sequence: TGTGCCAGCAGTTTGAGGAGAGAGACCCAGTACTTC. Its protein is CASSLRRETQYF. This rearrangement joins TRBV27 to TRBJ2-5; no reliable D call. The CDR3 loop spans 12 amino acids. The germline V gene encodes CDR1 MNHEY and CDR2 SMNVEV (reference sequence). V lost 3 bases to trimming and J lost 4 bases, with 6 bases between them.

The chain has TRBV6-5 and TRBJ2-7; tentatively, D is TRBD1 or TRBD2 (5 bases each). V was clipped by 0 bases and J by 6 bases, with 6 bases between them. The CDR3 runs 12 residues. CDR1 is MNHEY and CDR2 is SVGAGI in the germline V gene. DNA of the CDR3: TGTGCCAGCAGTTACTCAGGGACCGAGCAGTACTTC. Translation: CASSYSGTEQYF.

The chain combines TRBV30 with TRBJ2-7; 7 bases agree with TRBD2. Per the germline V gene, CDR1 is GTSNPN and CDR2 is SVGIG (reference sequence). The CDR3 is 16 amino acids. Trimming took 1 base from V and 1 from J; bases not matched to a gene: 10. The CDR3 DNA is TGTGCCTGGAGTGCCGGTTGGGGGAGGGAGTCCTACGAGCAGTACTTC. Translated, it gives CAWSAGWGRESYEQYF.

The sample holds one count of this clone. The V call is TRBV19, the J call TRBJ2-7; D gene unclear. This CDR3 has 13 amino acids. Germline lookup yields CDR1 LNHDA and CDR2 SQIVND (reference sequence). Trimming removed 5 bases from V and 4 bases from J, with 12 bases in between. The CDR3 bases are TGTGCCAGTAGTTGGGGTGTAGGGTACGAGCAGTACTTC. It yields the protein CASSWGVGYEQYF.

The chain couples TRBV15 to TRBJ2-7, with a weak D call TRBD2 (5 bases). CDR1 and CDR2 (germline): LNHNV, YYDKDF (reference sequence). V was clipped by 1 base and J by 4 bases, with 5 bases between them. CDR3 size: 12 residues. In DNA form, the CDR3 reads TGTGCCACCAGCAGAGCGGGGTACGAGCAGTACTTC. Translation gives CATSRAGYEQYF.

The chain links TRBV2 to TRBJ2-7; 16 bases are a match to TRBD2. There are 15 residues in the CDR3. Germline loops: CDR1 SNHLY, CDR2 FYNNEI. V lost 5 bases to trimming and J lost 7 bases; unmatched junction nucleotides: 5. This chain's CDR3 is CASSSGTSGRVEQYF. The CDR3, as DNA: TGTGCCAGCAGTTCCGGGACTAGCGGGAGGGTTGAGCAGTACTTC.

The V gene is TRBV5-6, the J gene TRBJ2-1; 8 nucleotides line up with TRBD2. V shed 7 bases, J shed 2 bases, and the junction held 8 bases outside the gene matches. Germline lookup yields CDR1 SGHDT and CDR2 YYEEEE. CDR3 length: 15 residues. The CDR3 nucleotides read TGTGCCAGCGGAACGATAGCGGGGCCCTACAATGAGCAGTTCTTC. This translates into CASGTIAGPYNEQFF. Complete variable domain (other parts from reference TRBV5-6 and TRBJ2-1): DAGVTQSPTHLIKTRGQQVTLRCSPKSGHDTVSWYQQALGQGPQFIFQYYEEEERQRGNFPDRFSGHQFPNYSSELNVNALLLGDSALYLCASGTIAGPYNEQFFGPGTRLTVL.

This clone came up once. The gene calls are TRBV2 and TRBJ1-1; D might be TRBD1 (5 bases). CDR1 is SNHLY, CDR2 FYNNEI, per germline. V lost 9 bases and J lost 11, with 16 bases in between. This CDR3 is built from 11 residues. The CDR3 loop is CARTWGGEAFF. Written as DNA, the CDR3 is TGTGCCAGAACCTGGGGGGGTGAGGCTTTCTTT. The complete variable domain, with remaining parts taken from reference TRBV2 and TRBJ1-1, reads EPEVTQTPSHQVTQMGQEVILRCVPISNHLYFYWYRQILGQKVEFLVSFYNNEISEKSEIFDDQFSVERPDGSNFTLKIRSTKLEDSAMYFCARTWGGEAFFGQGTRLTVV.

In this sample, this clone turned up once. The DNA is left out, because the CDR3 cannot be placed on it with certainty; the CDR3 is given as TCRdb lists it. The V gene is TRBV30, the J gene TRBJ2-4; the table gives TRBD1 as D, unverified against the DNA. The germline V gene has CDR1 GTSNPN and CDR2 SVGIG (reference sequence). The length of the CDR3 is 14 amino acids, counting both ends. The CDR3 sequence is CAWSVGQGASWEYF.

As to this clone: The sample has other DNA sequences that encode this CDR3 too. The chain's CDR3 is CASSAYPLTLAGEDNEQFF. CDR3 coding DNA: TGTGCCAGCAGCGCCTACCCTCTTACACTAGCGGGAGAAGATAATGAGCAGTTCTTC. The rearrangement links TRBV7-6 to TRBJ2-1, with 11 bases fitting TRBD2. Trimming took 5 bases from V and 7 from J; bases not matched to a gene: 19. CDR1 is SGHVS and CDR2 is FNYEAQ in the germline V gene. There are 19 residues in the CDR3.

The chain couples TRBV5-6 to TRBJ2-1; no definite D call. Trimming left V 0 bases short and J 0 bases short, with 4 bases between. CDR1 is SGHDT, CDR2 YYEEEE, per germline. The CDR3 covers 14 residues. DNA for the CDR3: TGTGCCAGCAGCTTGGGCGGCTCCTACAATGAGCAGTTCTTC. Amino acids: CASSLGGSYNEQFF.

The chain is built from TRBV9 and TRBJ2-7; 8 nucleotides line up with TRBD2. The CDR3 covers 13 residues. Germline assignment: CDR1 SGDLS and CDR2 YYNGEE. The V and J ends lost 4 bases and 3 bases, in that order; junction bases with no gene match: 3. As DNA, the CDR3 is TGTGCCAGCAGCAAGGGGACTAGCTACGAGCAGTACTTC. Its protein is CASSKGTSYEQYF.

This chain uses TRBV11-1 with TRBJ2-7; D is unresolved. V was shortened by 0 bases and J by 1 base, with 7 bases between the two germline ends. CDR3 length equals 14 residues. Germline V gene sequence: CDR1 SGHAT, CDR2 FQDESV (reference sequence). CDR3 sequence reads: CASSLAGISYEQYF. CDR3 bases: TGTGCCAGCAGCTTAGCGGGCATTTCCTACGAGCAGTACTTC.

The V call is TRBV30, the J call TRBJ1-5; 9 nucleotides agree with TRBD1. The ends lost 2 bases at V and 1 base at J; junction bases unmatched: 6. The CDR3 covers 16 residues. Per the germline V gene, CDR1 is GTSNPN and CDR2 is SVGIG (reference sequence). The CDR3 is CAWSIRDRVSNQPQHF. CDR3 nucleotide sequence: TGTGCCTGGAGTATCCGGGACAGGGTAAGCAATCAGCCCCAGCATTTT.

The rearrangement uses TRBV7-6 and TRBJ1-2; 9 bases line up with TRBD1. With V trimmed by 5 bases and J by 4 bases, 5 bases remained unmatched. The CDR3 consists of 14 residues. Per germline, CDR1 SGHVS and CDR2 FNYEAQ. The CDR3 is CASSPDRGLYGYTF. CDR3 in DNA: TGTGCCAGCAGCCCGGACAGGGGCCTCTATGGCTACACCTTC.

The chain employs TRBV4-2 and TRBJ2-7, with D possibly TRBD1 on 5 matching bases. The CDR3 length is 13 residues. Between the trimmed V and J ends, which lost 4 bases and 2 bases, there was a span of 9 bases. The germline V gene encodes CDR1 LGHNA and CDR2 YNFKEQ. The CDR3 sequence: CASSPPGTYEQYF. CDR3 nucleotide sequence: TGTGCCAGCAGCCCCCCAGGGACCTACGAGCAGTACTTC.

The V and J genes are TRBV5-1 and TRBJ1-6; 8 bases map to TRBD1. Germline CDR1 SGHRS, CDR2 YFSETQ. This CDR3 has 18 residues. Trimming removed 4 bases from V and 0 bases from J; junction bases left unmatched: 9. For the CDR3, the DNA is TGCGCCAGCAGCCCATGGGACAGGAGGAGCTCCTATAATTCACCCCTCCACTTT. Translation gives CASSPWDRRSSYNSPLHF.

This clone occurred once. The chain carries TRBV7-9 and TRBJ1-2; D is possibly TRBD1 (6 bases). V lost 6 bases to trimming and J lost 4 bases, with 21 bases between them. The CDR3 is made up of 16 amino acids. The germline gives CDR1 SEHNR, CDR2 FQNEAQ (reference sequence). In DNA, the CDR3 is TGTGCCAGCAGTCACCCTCGGCCTACAGGGATCTATGGCTACACCTTC. Protein sequence: CASSHPRPTGIYGYTF.

The chain joins TRBV11-3 to TRBJ2-1, with 7 nucleotides matching TRBD1. The CDR3 consists of 17 residues. From germline, CDR1 is SGHNT and CDR2 YENEEA. Unmatched junction bases numbered 11, after V lost 0 bases and J lost 6 bases. The CDR3 DNA reads TGTGCCAGCAGCTTAGACTCCCTAAGAGGGGGCGGCAATGAGCAGTTCTTC. Its translation: CASSLDSLRGGGNEQFF.

This clone was seen just once. CDR3 sequence: CASSLGLAGGTYEQYF. As DNA, the CDR3 is TGTGCCAGCAGCTTAGGCCTAGCGGGAGGGACCTACGAGCAGTACTTC. The chain joins TRBV7-2 to TRBJ2-7; the match to TRBD2 covers 12 bases. CDR1 and CDR2 (germline): SGHTA, FQGNSA. With 1 base clipped from V and 2 bases from J, the junction kept 3 bases outside the gene matches. This CDR3 is 16 amino acids long.

In its sample, this clone was seen once. The genes are TRBV4-1 and TRBJ1-2, with D possibly TRBD1 on 6 matching bases. The CDR3 contains 17 residues. The V end was cut by 0 bases, the J end by 10 bases, with 24 bases between. Germline V lookup: CDR1 MGHRA, CDR2 YSYEKL. The CDR3 spells CASSQEVVRGSVSAYTF. The CDR3 DNA is TGCGCCAGCAGCCAAGAAGTGGTGAGGGGGTCTGTTTCTGCCTACACCTTC.

The chain uses TRBV27 and TRBJ2-5, with no clear D. The germline gives CDR1 MNHEY, CDR2 SMNVEV (reference sequence). CDR3 length: 13 residues. Trimming took off 4 bases at V and 5 bases at J, with 11 bases between the two ends. DNA of the CDR3: TGTGCCAGCAGTTCCTCCCCCAGGGAGACCCAGTACTTC. This encodes CASSSSPRETQYF.

The genes are TRBV7-6 and TRBJ2-7, with 9 bases that match TRBD1. CDR3 size: 16 residues. Germline CDR1 is SGHVS and CDR2 is FNYEAQ. V dropped 5 bases and J dropped 4; count of bases not matched to a gene: 12. This chain's CDR3 is CASSRVGTGMEYEQYF. The CDR3 DNA sequence: TGTGCCAGCAGCCGTGTAGGGACAGGGATGGAGTACGAGCAGTACTTC.

The table lists this clone with a count of one. The rearrangement links TRBV2 to TRBJ1-5, with D perhaps TRBD1 (5 bases). Germline CDR1 is SNHLY and CDR2 is FYNNEI. The CDR3 totals 18 residues. Trimming removed 0 bases from V and 1 base from J, with 16 bases in between. As DNA, the CDR3 is TGTGCCAGCAGTGAAGCGAGGGGTGGGTTTTTCAGCAATCAGCCCCAGCATTTT. Amino acids: CASSEARGGFFSNQPQHF.

The genes are TRBV29-1 and TRBJ2-1, with TRBD2 matching over 14 bases. Trimming took 8 bases from V and 2 from J; bases not matched to a gene: 11. This CDR3 comprises 17 residues. Germline assignment: CDR1 SQVTM and CDR2 ANQGSEA. The CDR3 DNA sequence: TGCAGCCACGCCGGGACTAGCGGGAGTGGTGCCTACAATGAGCAGTTCTTC. This gives the protein CSHAGTSGSGAYNEQFF.

The chain joins TRBV7-9 to TRBJ1-5, with TRBD1 matching over 9 bases. The CDR3 covers 15 residues. V lost 5 bases, J lost 2 bases, and 4 bases stayed unmatched. Germline CDR1 and CDR2: SEHNR and FQNEAQ (reference sequence). CDR3: CASSDWTGGNQPQHF. CDR3 sequence (DNA): TGTGCCAGCAGCGACTGGACAGGGGGCAATCAGCCCCAGCATTTT. Full variable domain (remainder filled in from reference TRBV7-9 and TRBJ1-5): DTGVSQNPRHKITKRGQNVTFRCDPISEHNRLYWYRQTLGQGPEFLTYFQNEAQLEKSRLLSDRFSAERPKGSFSTLEIQRTEQGDSAMYLCASSDWTGGNQPQHFGDGTRLSIL.

The gene calls are TRBV28 and TRBJ1-1; 7 positions agree with TRBD1. Germline CDR1 reads MDHEN; CDR2 reads SYDVKM. This CDR3 is 14 amino acids long. Unmatched junction bases numbered 5, after V lost 7 bases and J lost 0 bases. CDR3 region: CASTLTGVNTEAFF. The CDR3 DNA is TGTGCCAGCACCCTAACAGGGGTGAACACTGAAGCTTTCTTT.

The V and J genes are TRBV5-1 and TRBJ1-2, with 11 bases fitting TRBD1. The CDR3 runs to 15 residues. V lost 4 bases and J lost 2; bases outside the gene matches: 4. Germline V gene sequence: CDR1 SGHRS, CDR2 YFSETQ. This CDR3 reads CASSIGQGANYGYTF. The CDR3 DNA reads TGCGCCAGCAGCATCGGACAGGGGGCGAACTATGGCTACACCTTC. The full variable domain, with the rest looked up from reference TRBV5-1 and TRBJ1-2, is KAGVTQTPRYLIKTRGQQVTLSCSPISGHRSVSWYQQTPGQGLQFLFEYFSETQRNKGNFPGRFSGRQFSNSRSEMNVSTLELGDSALYLCASSIGQGANYGYTFGSGTRLTVV.

The chain combines TRBV6-4 with TRBJ1-1; 7 bases fit TRBD1. From germline, CDR1 is MRHNA and CDR2 SNTAGT. Trimming removed 3 bases from V and 3 bases from J; junction bases left unmatched: 13. This CDR3 contains 17 residues. The CDR3 protein is CASSERQGEFAYTEAFF. The CDR3 bases are TGTGCCAGCAGTGAGAGGCAGGGGGAATTTGCGTACACTGAAGCTTTCTTT.

The V gene is TRBV29-1, the J gene TRBJ1-1; D is unresolved. This CDR3 spans 11 amino acids. Deletions cut 1 base from V and 8 bases from J, with 8 bases between. Per germline, CDR1 SQVTM and CDR2 ANQGSEA. The CDR3 DNA is TGCAGCGTTGAAGTTGCGGGAGAAGCTTTCTTT. Translation: CSVEVAGEAFF.

This clone was seen a single time. The rearrangement joins TRBV19 to TRBJ1-4, with TRBD1 identical over 7 bases. The CDR3 is 16 residues long. Germline values: CDR1 LNHDA, CDR2 SQIVND (reference sequence). V dropped 5 bases and J dropped 7; count of bases not matched to a gene: 13. The CDR3 sequence is CASSSGLTGQFEKLFF. The DNA for the CDR3 is TGTGCCAGTAGTTCTGGATTGACAGGGCAATTTGAAAAACTGTTTTTT.